Given below is one T cell receptor (beta chain) in context. Libraries were prepared by immunoSEQ multiplex PCR; TCRdb keeps only in-frame clonotypes and omits some of them. This sample has 30,000 to 40,000 clones, with around 91% found just once. This sample is drawn from a study of T cell changes during pregnancy in multiple sclerosis. Specimen: CD8+ T cells from peripheral blood mononuclear cells, collected in the second trimester of pregnancy. The clonotype originates from a female donor with multiple sclerosis, enrolled in a pregnancy study.

The CDR3 nucleotides are TGTGCCAGCAAGAGTCTAGGCTACTTGAACACTGAAGCTTTCTTT. It translates to CASKSLGYLNTEAFF. This sequence joins TRBV4-2 and TRBJ1-1; no definite D call. The CDR3 has 15 residues. Trimming removed 7 bases at V and 0 bases at J, with 15 bases between. From germline, CDR1 is LGHNA and CDR2 YNFKEQ.